These 28 T cell receptor beta chains share one sample of origin, sequenced in a study of T cell responses to AZD1222 COVID-19 vaccine. The assay was immunoSEQ multiplex PCR, and TCRdb's table has in-frame clones only and misses some. The sample carries some 130,000 clones, about 89% recorded once. The sample was peripheral blood, taken on day 0 of AZD1222 vaccination. The receptor source for this set is an adult in good health.

The chain recombines TRBV3-1 (or the pseudogene TRBV3-2) with TRBJ1-3; D not certain. CDR1 is LGHDT and CDR2 is YNNKEL in the germline V gene (reference sequence). With 2 bases removed from V and 2 bases from J, the gap between germline ends came to 25 bases. This CDR3 is built from 20 residues. CDR3 DNA: TGTGCCAGCAGCCAATTTTTGATTGGCGGGCCTTACGTAACTGGAAACACCATATATTTT. Its protein is CASSQFLIGGPYVTGNTIYF.

J is TRBJ1-2 and V is TRBV5-1; D remains ambiguous. The V gene lost 0 bases and the J gene lost 8 bases, with 8 bases spanning the gap. Germline loops: CDR1 SGHRS, CDR2 YFSETQ. The CDR3 has 12 amino acids. The chain's CDR3 is CASSLGARGYTF. For the CDR3, the DNA is TGCGCCAGCAGCTTGGGGGCCAGAGGCTACACCTTC. Filled out from reference TRBV5-1 and TRBJ1-2, the complete variable domain reads KAGVTQTPRYLIKTRGQQVTLSCSPISGHRSVSWYQQTPGQGLQFLFEYFSETQRNKGNFPGRFSGRQFSNSRSEMNVSTLELGDSALYLCASSLGARGYTFGSGTRLTVV.

V gene TRBV27 combines with J gene TRBJ2-3; 7 bases align to TRBD2. Losses at the gene ends were 5 bases for V and 2 bases for J; bases not matched to a gene: 10. The CDR3 consists of 16 residues. Per the germline V gene, CDR1 is MNHEY and CDR2 is SMNVEV (reference sequence). The CDR3 protein is CASSRRTRTFTDTQYF. The CDR3 DNA sequence: TGTGCCAGCAGTCGCCGGACTAGAACTTTCACAGATACGCAGTATTTT.

This sequence joins TRBV9 and TRBJ2-1; the D gene is possibly TRBD2 (6 bases). V lost 3 bases and J lost 3, with 13 bases in between. CDR1 is SGDLS, CDR2 YYNGEE, per germline. The CDR3 length is 15 residues. CDR3 sequence: CASSGQGGYYNEQFF. As DNA, the CDR3 is TGTGCCAGCAGCGGGCAGGGAGGTTACTACAATGAGCAGTTCTTC.

This clone was found a few times. This chain connects TRBV14 to TRBJ1-4; 9 nucleotides agree with TRBD1. CDR3 length equals 15 residues. V was clipped by 2 bases and J by 7 bases; unmatched bases: 5. CDR1 is SGHDN and CDR2 is FVKESK in the germline V gene. The CDR3 sequence: CASSQLQGAGEKLFF. The DNA of the CDR3 is TGTGCCAGCAGCCAATTACAGGGGGCGGGTGAAAAACTGTTTTTT. The full variable domain, with the rest looked up from reference TRBV14 and TRBJ1-4, is EAGVTQFPSHSVIEKGQTVTLRCDPISGHDNLYWYRRVMGKEIKFLLHFVKESKQDESGMPNNRFLAERTGGTYSTLKVQPAELEDSGVYFCASSQLQGAGEKLFFGSGTQLSVL.

The chain has TRBV6-2 or TRBV6-3 and TRBJ2-3; D remains ambiguous. The germline V gene has CDR1 MNHEY and CDR2 SVGEGT. The CDR3 is 11 amino acids. Trimming shortened V by 4 bases and J by 6 bases, and 5 bases separated the two germline ends. The CDR3 DNA follows: TGTGCCAGCAGTTTTCTGGATACGCAGTATTTT. It encodes CASSFLDTQYF.

The chain links TRBV5-4 to TRBJ2-6, with D hard to call. Trimming shortened V by 3 bases and J by 4 bases, and 11 bases separated the two germline ends. This CDR3 comprises 15 residues. Germline V gene sequence: CDR1 SGHNT, CDR2 YYREEE (reference sequence). In DNA form, the CDR3 reads TGTGCCAGCAGCTCCGACATAACCGGGGCCAACGTCCTGACTTTC. Translating it yields CASSSDITGANVLTF.

The chain carries TRBV5-1 and TRBJ2-7, with a weak D call TRBD2 (6 bases). With 0 bases removed from V and 2 bases from J, the gap between germline ends came to 18 bases. Germline loops: CDR1 SGHRS, CDR2 YFSETQ. The CDR3 sequence is 17 residues long. CDR3 sequence (DNA): TGCGCCAGCAGCTTGGGGAGGGGAGGACAATGGACCTACGAGCAGTACTTC. The encoded protein is CASSLGRGGQWTYEQYF. The whole variable domain, filled in from reference TRBV5-1 and TRBJ2-7, reads KAGVTQTPRYLIKTRGQQVTLSCSPISGHRSVSWYQQTPGQGLQFLFEYFSETQRNKGNFPGRFSGRQFSNSRSEMNVSTLELGDSALYLCASSLGRGGQWTYEQYFGPGTRLTVT.

The rearrangement links TRBV27 to TRBJ2-7, with 8 bases that match TRBD1. With 7 bases clipped from V and 1 base from J, the junction kept 6 bases outside the gene matches. This CDR3 comprises 14 residues. The germline gives CDR1 MNHEY, CDR2 SMNVEV (reference sequence). In nucleotides, the CDR3 is TGTGCCAGCACCAAAGGGGACAGGTCCTACGAGCAGTACTTC. Amino acids: CASTKGDRSYEQYF.

In this sample, this clone turned up a few times. The chain is built from TRBV12-3 or TRBV12-4 and TRBJ1-1; D is uncertain. This CDR3 spans 13 amino acids. Trimming stripped 2 bases from V and 0 bases from J, with 4 bases between. DNA of the CDR3: TGTGCCAGCAGTTTATCTCTGAACACTGAAGCTTTCTTT. This codes for CASSLSLNTEAFF.

The table lists this clone with a count of one. This chain connects TRBV4-2 to TRBJ2-5, with no clear D. V lost 4 bases, J lost 1 base, and 13 bases lay in between. The CDR3 consists of 15 residues. Germline lookup yields CDR1 LGHNA and CDR2 YNFKEQ. CDR3 sequence: CASSPKAIGQETQYF. CDR3 bases: TGTGCCAGCAGCCCCAAGGCGATAGGCCAAGAGACCCAGTACTTC.

The chain carries TRBV7-9 and TRBJ2-1; TRBD2 matches 13 bases. After removal of 3 bases from V and 3 bases from J, the junction contained 2 bases not matched to a gene. Germline CDR1 reads SEHNR; CDR2 reads FQNEAQ (reference sequence). The length of the CDR3 is 16 residues. CDR3 DNA: TGTGCCAGCAGCTTCGGACTAGCGGGAGTCTACAATGAGCAGTTCTTC. It translates to CASSFGLAGVYNEQFF.

The chain employs TRBV12-2 and TRBJ2-1; TRBD2, as called in the table, went unchecked against the DNA. TRBV12-2 is deemed a pseudogene. This CDR3 is 19 amino acids long. CDR3 sequence: CASRLILCRLAGGYNEQFF. Written as DNA, the CDR3 is TGTGCAAGTCGCTTAATTTTGTGCAGACTAGCGGGGGGGTACAATGAGCAGTTCTTC.

The chain links TRBV9 to TRBJ1-4; D is unresolved. In germline, CDR1 is SGDLS, CDR2 YYNGEE. Between the trimmed V and J ends, which lost 4 bases and 5 bases, there was a span of 12 bases. The CDR3 contains 14 residues. CDR3: CASSPLVRNEKLFF. CDR3 sequence (DNA): TGTGCCAGCAGCCCCCTGGTCAGGAATGAAAAACTGTTTTTT.

The chain recombines TRBV30 with TRBJ1-2, with no clear D. Deletions cut 4 bases from V and 2 bases from J, with 8 bases between. The CDR3 sequence is 12 residues long. CDR1 and CDR2 from the germline V gene are GTSNPN and SVGIG (reference sequence). In DNA, the CDR3 is TGTGCCTGGACGGGTGGGAACTATGGCTACACCTTC. It codes for CAWTGGNYGYTF.

J is TRBJ2-5 and V is TRBV19, with TRBD1 identical over 7 bases. Germline lookup yields CDR1 LNHDA and CDR2 SQIVND (reference sequence). The CDR3 has 16 amino acids. The V gene end was trimmed by 4 bases and the J gene end by 5 bases; junction bases not matched to a gene: 13. The CDR3 spells CASSKGDSSFSETQYF. CDR3 coding DNA: TGTGCCAGTAGTAAAGGGGACAGCTCCTTCTCGGAGACCCAGTACTTC.

This clone was picked up one time. This rearrangement joins TRBV10-3 to TRBJ1-5; no clear D gene. This CDR3 has 14 residues. Trimming took 2 bases from V and 0 from J, leaving 5 bases between them. Germline-derived CDR1 and CDR2 are ENHRY and SYGVKD. The CDR3 here is CAISESTSNQPQHF. The CDR3 DNA sequence: TGTGCCATCAGTGAGAGTACTAGCAATCAGCCCCAGCATTTT.

This clone was counted a few times. The genes are TRBV24-1 and TRBJ2-2, with a possible D match to TRBD1 (5 bases). The CDR3 consists of 18 residues. V gave up 5 bases and J gave up 5 bases, with 23 bases separating them. The germline gives CDR1 KGHDR, CDR2 SFDVKD. The CDR3 protein is CATSAPLGEGLETGELFF. CDR3 bases: TGTGCCACCAGTGCCCCGTTAGGGGAAGGTTTGGAGACCGGGGAGCTGTTTTTT.

The chain has TRBV19 and TRBJ2-1; D gene ambiguous. In germline, CDR1 is LNHDA, CDR2 SQIVND (reference sequence). The CDR3 runs 13 residues. V was shortened by 3 bases and J by 7 bases, with 10 bases between the two germline ends. CDR3: CASSILARNEQFF. Written as DNA, the CDR3 is TGTGCCAGTAGTATTCTTGCCAGAAATGAGCAGTTCTTC.

In its sample, this clone was seen a few times. At one end, the junction sequence differs from germline, possibly due to a read error. The chain links TRBV7-7 to TRBJ2-2, with 7 nucleotides matching TRBD1. The CDR3 consists of 15 residues. In germline, CDR1 is SSHAT, CDR2 FNYEAQ (reference sequence). The CDR3 DNA follows: TGTGCTAGCAGCCCCACGACAGGGCCGACCGGGGAGCTGTTTTTT. As protein: CASSPTTGPTGELFF. Looking up the rest from reference TRBV7-7 and TRBJ2-2 gives the full variable domain: GAGVSQSPRYKVTKRGQDVTLRCDPISSHATLYWYQQALGQGPEFLTYFNYEAQPDKSGLPSDRFSAERPEGSISTLTIQRTEQRDSAMYRCASSPTTGPTGELFFGEGSRLTVL.

The CDR3, as DNA: TGTGCCAGTAGTATATTAGGGGGGCCTTTGGGCTACACCTTC. It specifies CASSILGGPLGYTF. The V call is TRBV19, the J call TRBJ1-2; weak D call: TRBD1 (6 bases). The CDR3 sequence is 14 residues long. Trimming removed 2 bases at V and 8 bases at J, with 15 bases between. Germline V CDR1 and CDR2: LNHDA, SQIVND (reference sequence).

This rearrangement joins TRBV30 to TRBJ2-6; possibly TRBD1 for D (6 bases). The germline V gene has CDR1 GTSNPN and CDR2 SVGIG (reference sequence). The V and J ends lost 2 bases and 1 base respectively, with 6 bases between them. The CDR3 is made up of 14 amino acids. CDR3 sequence reads: CAWSRGSGANVLTF. The CDR3 DNA reads as TGTGCCTGGAGTAGGGGGTCTGGGGCCAACGTCCTGACTTTC.

This clone was observed a single time. The chain has TRBV5-1 and TRBJ1-2; 8 positions match TRBD1. The germline CDR1 and CDR2 sequences are SGHRS and YFSETQ. The CDR3 is 15 amino acids. After removal of 0 bases from V and 8 bases from J, the junction contained 9 bases not matched to a gene. CDR3 region: CASSLASGTGGGYTF. The CDR3 region has the DNA TGCGCCAGCAGCTTGGCCTCCGGGACAGGAGGGGGCTACACCTTC.

The table lists this clone with a count of one. The V call is TRBV5-1, the J call TRBJ2-2; no clear D. This CDR3 spans 15 amino acids. Trimming cost V 2 bases and J 4 bases, with 12 bases left between them. Germline CDR1 SGHRS, CDR2 YFSETQ. The CDR3 loop reads CASSFGTPLTGELFF. CDR3 coding DNA: TGCGCCAGCAGCTTCGGAACACCGCTCACCGGGGAGCTGTTTTTT.

The chain employs TRBV5-5 and TRBJ1-2; the D gene is possibly TRBD1 (5 bases). Trimming removed 2 bases at V and 5 bases at J, with 13 bases between. Germline V gene sequence: CDR1 SGHKS, CDR2 YYEKEE (reference sequence). The CDR3 covers 14 residues. CDR3 protein: CASSFGGLGYGYTF. The CDR3 DNA reads TGTGCCAGCAGCTTTGGGGGTCTGGGGTATGGCTACACCTTC.

The chain has TRBV6-5 and TRBJ2-7; D gene ambiguous. The germline V and J ends were trimmed by 5 bases and 2 bases, with 16 bases remaining between them. CDR1 MNHEY and CDR2 SVGAGI come from the germline V gene. The CDR3 runs 15 residues. CDR3 sequence reads: CASSPDATQPYEQYF. The CDR3 nucleotides read TGTGCCAGCAGTCCGGACGCCACTCAGCCCTACGAGCAGTACTTC.

Only one count was recorded for this clone. The rearrangement links TRBV19 to TRBJ2-1; no definite D call. The CDR3 contains 11 residues. Trimming left V 6 bases short and J 5 bases short, with 5 bases between. Germline V gene lookup returns CDR1 LNHDA and CDR2 SQIVND (reference sequence). The CDR3 spells CASRENNEQFF. CDR3 coding DNA: TGTGCCAGTAGGGAGAACAATGAGCAGTTCTTC. The full variable domain, with the rest looked up from reference TRBV19 and TRBJ2-1, is DGGITQSPKYLFRKEGQNVTLSCEQNLNHDAMYWYRQDPGQGLRLIYYSQIVNDFQKGDIAEGYSVSREKKESFPLTVTSAQKNPTAFYLCASRENNEQFFGPGTRLTVL.

Written as DNA, the CDR3 is TGTGCCAGCAGCTCAATAGGGACAGGGAAAGTTGGAGCTAACTATGGCTACACCTTC. Protein product: CASSSIGTGKVGANYGYTF. The rearrangement links TRBV9 to TRBJ1-2, with 9 bases identical to TRBD1. CDR1 is SGDLS and CDR2 is YYNGEE in the germline V gene. The CDR3 sequence is 19 residues long. J gave up 0 bases and V 4 bases, and 16 bases lay outside the gene matches.